The sequence of this T cell receptor (beta chain) was determined in a study of blood T cell repertoires in COVID-19. Sequencing used immunoSEQ multiplex PCR; TCRdb keeps in-frame clones, though not all of them. Among about 130,000 clones, over 75% were seen once, and the ten largest hold roughly 9%. V shed 1 base, J shed 5 bases, and the junction held 6 bases outside the gene matches. CDR1 and CDR2 from the germline V gene are SGHDT and YYEEEE. This CDR3 has 15 amino acids. Specimen: peripheral blood. The sequence derives from a man in his forties or fifties with active or convalescent COVID-19. The chain is built from TRBV5-6 and TRBJ2-5, with TRBD1 identical over 9 bases. CDR3 amino acids: CASSLLQGAQETQYF. The DNA for the CDR3 is TGTGCCAGCAGCTTGCTACAGGGGGCGCAGGAGACCCAGTACTTC.